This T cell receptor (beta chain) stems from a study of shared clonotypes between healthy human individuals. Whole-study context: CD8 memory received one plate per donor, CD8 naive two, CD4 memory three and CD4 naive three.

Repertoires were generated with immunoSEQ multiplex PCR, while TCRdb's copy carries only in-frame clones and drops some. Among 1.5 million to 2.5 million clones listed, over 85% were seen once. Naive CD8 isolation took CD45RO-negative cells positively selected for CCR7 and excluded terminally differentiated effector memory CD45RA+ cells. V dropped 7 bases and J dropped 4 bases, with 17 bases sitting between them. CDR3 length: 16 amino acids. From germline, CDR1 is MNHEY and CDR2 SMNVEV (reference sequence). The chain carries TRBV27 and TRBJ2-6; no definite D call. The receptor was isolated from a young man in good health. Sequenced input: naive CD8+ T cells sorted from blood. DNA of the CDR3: TGTGCCAGCATAGGCGCGTTCGGATCCGGGGCCAACGTCCTGACTTTC. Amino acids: CASIGAFGSGANVLTF.